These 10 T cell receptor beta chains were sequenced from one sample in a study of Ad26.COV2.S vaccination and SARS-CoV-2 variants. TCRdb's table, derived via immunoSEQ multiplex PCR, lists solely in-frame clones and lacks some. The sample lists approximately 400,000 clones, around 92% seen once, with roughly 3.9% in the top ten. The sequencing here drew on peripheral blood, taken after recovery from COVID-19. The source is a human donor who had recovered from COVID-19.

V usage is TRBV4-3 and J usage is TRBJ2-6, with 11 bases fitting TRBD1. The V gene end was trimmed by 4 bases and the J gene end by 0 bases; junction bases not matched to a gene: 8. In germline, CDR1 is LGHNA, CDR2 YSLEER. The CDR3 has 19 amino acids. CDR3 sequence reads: CASSPGRGQGVSGANVLTF. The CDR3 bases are TGCGCCAGCAGCCCCGGGCGGGGACAGGGGGTCTCTGGGGCCAACGTCCTGACTTTC.

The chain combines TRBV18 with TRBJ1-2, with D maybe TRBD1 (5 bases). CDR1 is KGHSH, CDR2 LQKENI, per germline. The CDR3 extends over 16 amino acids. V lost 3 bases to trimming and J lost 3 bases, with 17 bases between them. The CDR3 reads CASSPLGARVDYGYTF. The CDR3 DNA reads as TGTGCCAGCTCACCGCTCGGTGCCAGGGTCGACTATGGCTACACCTTC.

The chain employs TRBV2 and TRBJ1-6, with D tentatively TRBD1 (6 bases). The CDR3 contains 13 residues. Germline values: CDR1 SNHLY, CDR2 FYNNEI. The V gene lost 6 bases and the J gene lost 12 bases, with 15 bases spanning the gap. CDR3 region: CASRAQGLGPLHF. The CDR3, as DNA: TGTGCCAGCAGGGCCCAGGGGCTGGGACCCCTCCACTTT.

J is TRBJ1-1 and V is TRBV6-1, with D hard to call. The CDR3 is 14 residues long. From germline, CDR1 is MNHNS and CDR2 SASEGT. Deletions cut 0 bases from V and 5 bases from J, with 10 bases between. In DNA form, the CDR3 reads TGTGCCAGCAGTGAAGCCTGGGCAGCTACTGAAGCTTTCTTT. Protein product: CASSEAWAATEAFF.

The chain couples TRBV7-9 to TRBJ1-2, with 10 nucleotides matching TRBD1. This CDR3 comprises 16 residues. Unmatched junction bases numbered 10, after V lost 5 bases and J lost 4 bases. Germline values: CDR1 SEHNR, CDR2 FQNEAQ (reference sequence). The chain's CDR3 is CASSTSDRGPPYGYTF. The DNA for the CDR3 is TGTGCCAGCAGCACATCAGACAGGGGGCCACCCTATGGCTACACCTTC.

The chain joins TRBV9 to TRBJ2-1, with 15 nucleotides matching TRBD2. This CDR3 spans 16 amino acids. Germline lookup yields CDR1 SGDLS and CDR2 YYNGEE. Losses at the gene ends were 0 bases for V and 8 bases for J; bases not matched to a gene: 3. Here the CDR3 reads CASSVGTSGGAYEQFF. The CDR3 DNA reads TGTGCCAGCAGCGTAGGGACTAGCGGGGGGGCCTATGAGCAGTTCTTC.

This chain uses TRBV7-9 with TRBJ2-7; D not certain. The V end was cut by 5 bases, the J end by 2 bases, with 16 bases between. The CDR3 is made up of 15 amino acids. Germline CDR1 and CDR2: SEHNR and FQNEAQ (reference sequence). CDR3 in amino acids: CASSPSFVTAYEQYF. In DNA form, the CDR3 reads TGTGCCAGCAGCCCGTCGTTCGTTACTGCCTACGAGCAGTACTTC.

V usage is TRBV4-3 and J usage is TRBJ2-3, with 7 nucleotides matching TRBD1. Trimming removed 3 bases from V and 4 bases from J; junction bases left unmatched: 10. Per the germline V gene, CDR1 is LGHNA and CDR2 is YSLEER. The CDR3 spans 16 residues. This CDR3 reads CASSHSTSGTADTQYF. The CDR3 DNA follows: TGCGCCAGCAGCCACTCCACCTCTGGGACAGCAGATACGCAGTATTTT.

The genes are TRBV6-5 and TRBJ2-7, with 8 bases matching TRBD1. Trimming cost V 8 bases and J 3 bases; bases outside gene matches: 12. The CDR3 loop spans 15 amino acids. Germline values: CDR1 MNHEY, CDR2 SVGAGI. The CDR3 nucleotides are TGTGCCAGCCAATACCGGTTGGACAGGGACTACGAGCAGTACTTC. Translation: CASQYRLDRDYEQYF.

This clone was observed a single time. The CDR3 here is CAIRQGASGANVLTF. In nucleotides, the CDR3 is TGTGCCATCAGACAGGGGGCTTCCGGGGCCAACGTCCTGACTTTC. The chain links TRBV10-3 to TRBJ2-6; 9 nucleotides match TRBD1. Germline V gene data show CDR1 as ENHRY and CDR2 as SYGVKD. V lost 6 bases and J lost 4; bases outside the gene matches: 4. The CDR3 sequence is 15 residues long.